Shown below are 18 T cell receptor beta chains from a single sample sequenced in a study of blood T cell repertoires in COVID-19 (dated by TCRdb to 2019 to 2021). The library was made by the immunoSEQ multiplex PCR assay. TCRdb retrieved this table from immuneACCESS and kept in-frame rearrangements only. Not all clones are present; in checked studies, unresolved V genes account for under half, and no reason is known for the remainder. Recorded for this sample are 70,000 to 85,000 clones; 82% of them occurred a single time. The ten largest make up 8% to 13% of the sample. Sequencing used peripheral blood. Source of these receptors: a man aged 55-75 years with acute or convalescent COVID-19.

The CDR3 spells CASSLDSESTQYF. CDR3 coding DNA: TGTGCCAGCAGTTTAGATTCGGAGAGCACGCAGTATTTT. The V call is TRBV28, the J call TRBJ2-3; no clear D. V gave up 2 bases and J gave up 9 bases, with 12 bases separating them. The CDR3 extends over 13 amino acids. Germline assignment: CDR1 MDHEN and CDR2 SYDVKM.

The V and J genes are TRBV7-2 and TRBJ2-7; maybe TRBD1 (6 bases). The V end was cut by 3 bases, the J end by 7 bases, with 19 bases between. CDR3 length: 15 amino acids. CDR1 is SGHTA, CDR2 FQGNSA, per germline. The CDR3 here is CASSFEPARGYEQYF. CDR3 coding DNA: TGTGCCAGCAGCTTCGAGCCGGCCAGGGGCTATGAGCAGTACTTC.

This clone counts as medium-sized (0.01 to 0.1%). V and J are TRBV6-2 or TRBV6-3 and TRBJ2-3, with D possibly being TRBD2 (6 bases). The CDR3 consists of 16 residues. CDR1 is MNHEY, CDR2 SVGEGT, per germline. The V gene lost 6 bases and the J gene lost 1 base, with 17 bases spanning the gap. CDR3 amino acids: CASSPAPGEGTDTQYF. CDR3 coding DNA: TGTGCCAGCAGCCCAGCTCCGGGAGAGGGCACAGATACGCAGTATTTT.

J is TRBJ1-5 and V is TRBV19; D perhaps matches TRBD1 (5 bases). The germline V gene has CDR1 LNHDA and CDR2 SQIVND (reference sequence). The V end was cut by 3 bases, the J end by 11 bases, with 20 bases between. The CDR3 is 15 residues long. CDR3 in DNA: TGTGCCAGTAGTATGGGTGACAGTGCCGGTGGGTCCCAGCATTTT. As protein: CASSMGDSAGGSQHF.

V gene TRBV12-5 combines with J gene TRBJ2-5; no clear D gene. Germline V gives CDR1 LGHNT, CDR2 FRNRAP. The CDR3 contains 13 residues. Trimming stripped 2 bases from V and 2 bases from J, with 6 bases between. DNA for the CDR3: TGTGCTAGTGGTTTGATCGGGCAAGAGACCCAGTACTTC. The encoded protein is CASGLIGQETQYF.

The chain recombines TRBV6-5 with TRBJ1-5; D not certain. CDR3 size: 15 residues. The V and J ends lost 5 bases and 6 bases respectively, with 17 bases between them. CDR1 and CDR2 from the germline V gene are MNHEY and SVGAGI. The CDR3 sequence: CASSHPGEAGQPQHF. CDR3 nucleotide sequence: TGTGCCAGCAGTCACCCTGGAGAGGCCGGTCAGCCCCAGCATTTT.

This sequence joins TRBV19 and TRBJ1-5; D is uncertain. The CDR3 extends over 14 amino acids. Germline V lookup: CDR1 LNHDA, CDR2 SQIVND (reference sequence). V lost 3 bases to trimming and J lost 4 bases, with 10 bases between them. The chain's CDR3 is CASSISVENQPQHF. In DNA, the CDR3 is TGTGCCAGTAGTATTAGTGTCGAGAATCAGCCCCAGCATTTT.

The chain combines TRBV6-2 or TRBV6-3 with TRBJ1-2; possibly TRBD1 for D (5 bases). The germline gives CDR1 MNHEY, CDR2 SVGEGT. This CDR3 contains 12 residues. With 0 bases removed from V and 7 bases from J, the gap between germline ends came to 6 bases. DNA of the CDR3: TGTGCCAGCAGTTACTCGCAGGGTGGCTACACCTTC. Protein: CASSYSQGGYTF.

The CDR3 region has the DNA TGCGCCAGCAGTCAGGAGCTAGCGGGAGTCTCGCGGGAGCTGTTTTTT. As protein: CASSQELAGVSRELFF. The V and J genes are TRBV4-3 and TRBJ2-2, with 10 bases matching TRBD2. Per the germline V gene, CDR1 is LGHNA and CDR2 is YSLEER. J lost 9 bases, V lost 6 bases, and 13 bases had no gene match. CDR3 length equals 16 residues.

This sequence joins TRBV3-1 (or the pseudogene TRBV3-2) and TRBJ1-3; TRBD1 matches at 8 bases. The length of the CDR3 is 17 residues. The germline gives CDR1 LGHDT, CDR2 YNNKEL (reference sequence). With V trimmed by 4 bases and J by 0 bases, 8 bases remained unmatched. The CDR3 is CASSPTGDPISGNTIYF. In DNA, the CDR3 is TGTGCCAGCAGCCCGACAGGGGACCCCATCTCTGGAAACACCATATATTTT.

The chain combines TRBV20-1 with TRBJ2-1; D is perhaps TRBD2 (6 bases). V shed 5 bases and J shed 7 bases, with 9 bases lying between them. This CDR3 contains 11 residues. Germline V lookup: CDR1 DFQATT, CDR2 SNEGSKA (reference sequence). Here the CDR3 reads CSALSGNEQFF. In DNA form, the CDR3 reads TGCAGTGCTCTTAGCGGAAATGAGCAGTTCTTC.

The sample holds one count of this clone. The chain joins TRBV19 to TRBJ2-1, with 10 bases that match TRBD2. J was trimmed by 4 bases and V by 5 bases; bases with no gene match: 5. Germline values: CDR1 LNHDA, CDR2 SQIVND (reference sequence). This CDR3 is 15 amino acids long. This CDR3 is CASSPSSGGYNEQFF. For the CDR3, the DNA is TGTGCCAGTAGTCCGTCTAGCGGGGGTTACAATGAGCAGTTCTTC.

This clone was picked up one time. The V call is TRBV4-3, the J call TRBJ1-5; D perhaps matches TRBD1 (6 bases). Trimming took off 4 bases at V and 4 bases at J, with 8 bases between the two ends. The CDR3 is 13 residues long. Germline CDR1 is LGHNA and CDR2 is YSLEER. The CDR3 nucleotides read TGCGCCAGCAGCCTCCAGGGGAATCAGCCCCAGCATTTT. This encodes CASSLQGNQPQHF.

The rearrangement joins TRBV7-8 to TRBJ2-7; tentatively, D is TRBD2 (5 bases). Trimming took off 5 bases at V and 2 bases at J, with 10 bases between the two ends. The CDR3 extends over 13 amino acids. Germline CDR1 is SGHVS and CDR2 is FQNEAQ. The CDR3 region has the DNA TGTGCCAGCAGCCCTGACGGGGCCTACGAGCAGTACTTC. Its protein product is CASSPDGAYEQYF.

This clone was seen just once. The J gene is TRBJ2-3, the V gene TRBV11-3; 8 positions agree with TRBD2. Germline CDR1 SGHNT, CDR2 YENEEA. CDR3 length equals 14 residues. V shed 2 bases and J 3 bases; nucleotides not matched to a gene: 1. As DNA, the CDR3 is TGTGCCAGCAGCTTAAGCGGGGGTACAGATACGCAGTATTTT. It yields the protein CASSLSGGTDTQYF.

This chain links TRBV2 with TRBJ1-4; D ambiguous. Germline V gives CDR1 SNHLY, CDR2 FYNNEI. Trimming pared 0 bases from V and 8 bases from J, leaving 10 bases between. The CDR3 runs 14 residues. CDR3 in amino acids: CASSEALSPEKLFF. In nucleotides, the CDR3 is TGTGCCAGCAGTGAAGCGTTAAGCCCAGAAAAACTGTTTTTT. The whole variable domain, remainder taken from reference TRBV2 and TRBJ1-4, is EPEVTQTPSHQVTQMGQEVILRCVPISNHLYFYWYRQILGQKVEFLVSFYNNEISEKSEIFDDQFSVERPDGSNFTLKIRSTKLEDSAMYFCASSEALSPEKLFFGSGTQLSVL.

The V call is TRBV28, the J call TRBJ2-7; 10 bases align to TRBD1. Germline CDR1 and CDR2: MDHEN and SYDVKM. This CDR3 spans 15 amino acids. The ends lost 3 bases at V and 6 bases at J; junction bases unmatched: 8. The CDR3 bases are TGTGCCAGCAGTTTTCCCAGGACAGGGGGTTCCGAGCAGTACTTC. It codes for CASSFPRTGGSEQYF. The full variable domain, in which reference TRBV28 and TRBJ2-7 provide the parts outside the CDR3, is DVKVTQSSRYLVKRTGEKVFLECVQDMDHENMFWYRQDPGLGLRLIYFSYDVKMKEKGDIPEGYSVSREKKERFSLILESASTNQTSMYLCASSFPRTGGSEQYFGPGTRLTVT.

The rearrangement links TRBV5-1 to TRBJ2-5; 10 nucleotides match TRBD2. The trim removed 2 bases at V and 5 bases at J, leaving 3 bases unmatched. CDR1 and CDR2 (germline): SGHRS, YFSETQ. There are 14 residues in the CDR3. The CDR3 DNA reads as TGCGCCAGCAGCTTTTCTAGCGGGAGTGAGACCCAGTACTTC. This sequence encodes CASSFSSGSETQYF.